These 17 T cell receptor beta chains were sequenced from one sample in a study of blood T cell repertoires in COVID-19. TCRdb's table, derived via immunoSEQ multiplex PCR, lists solely in-frame clones and lacks some. The sample has about 340,000 clones, more than 85% seen once. What was sequenced was PBMCs or T cells enriched from blood (not recorded which). The receptors were gathered from a woman in her 30s who had recovered from COVID-19.

The CDR3 DNA reads as TGTGCCAGCACCAACCGGGACTACTCCTACGAGCAGTACTTC. Translated: CASTNRDYSYEQYF. The V and J genes are TRBV25-1 and TRBJ2-7; TRBD2 aligns across 7 bases. This CDR3 region has 14 residues. CDR1 is MGHDK and CDR2 is SYGVNS in the germline V gene. Trimming at V came to 7 bases and at J to 0 bases, leaving 6 bases not matched to a gene.

This chain joins TRBV29-1 and TRBJ1-2, with D perhaps matching TRBD1 (6 bases). CDR3 length equals 12 residues. V was pared by 3 bases and J by 6 bases, with 11 bases between. Germline values: CDR1 SQVTM, CDR2 ANQGSEA. In nucleotides, the CDR3 is TGCAGCGTTGATGAAGGGGGACATGGCTACACCTTC. Translated: CSVDEGGHGYTF.

Remarks on this clone: The sample contains more than one DNA sequence encoding this CDR3. This sequence joins TRBV27 and TRBJ1-1; 8 positions match TRBD1. The V gene's germline CDR1 is MNHEY and CDR2 SMNVEV (reference sequence). The CDR3 consists of 13 residues. After removal of 6 bases from V and 4 bases from J, the junction contained 4 bases not matched to a gene. The chain's CDR3 is CASRSTGGTEAFF. CDR3 bases: TGTGCCAGCAGGAGCACAGGGGGCACTGAAGCTTTCTTT.

The chain uses TRBV7-3 and TRBJ2-2; TRBD2 agrees at 7 bases. Germline-derived CDR1 and CDR2 are SGHTA and FQGTGA. V dropped 3 bases and J dropped 4; count of bases not matched to a gene: 14. The CDR3 is 18 amino acids. CDR3 sequence (DNA): TGTGCCAGCAGCTTGCCCGGGGGAGGGGCAACTAGCACCGGGGAGCTGTTTTTT. This encodes CASSLPGGGATSTGELFF.

The CDR3 DNA reads as TGTGCCAGCAGCTTAGGGGGACTAGTTGCCTACGAGCAGTACTTC. It is translated as CASSLGGLVAYEQYF. The chain uses TRBV7-2 and TRBJ2-7, with TRBD2 matching over 8 bases. The CDR3 is 15 amino acids. V was clipped by 1 base and J by 2 bases; unmatched bases: 4. From germline, CDR1 is SGHTA and CDR2 FQGNSA.

The genes are TRBV28 and TRBJ2-7; D perhaps matches TRBD1 (5 bases). From germline, CDR1 is MDHEN and CDR2 SYDVKM. V was pared by 11 bases and J by 1 base, with 9 bases between. This CDR3 spans 11 amino acids. The CDR3 DNA follows: TGTGCCGCCGCAGGGTCCTACGAGCAGTACTTC. Its protein is CAAAGSYEQYF.

The rearrangement uses TRBV28 and TRBJ2-7; 7 positions match TRBD1. The ends lost 4 bases at V and 3 bases at J; junction bases unmatched: 0. Germline lookup yields CDR1 MDHEN and CDR2 SYDVKM. CDR3 length: 12 residues. The CDR3 loop reads CASSWDSYEQYF. The CDR3 coding sequence is TGTGCCAGCAGTTGGGACAGCTACGAGCAGTACTTC. The variable domain in full, with the rest retrieved from reference TRBV28 and TRBJ2-7, is DVKVTQSSRYLVKRTGEKVFLECVQDMDHENMFWYRQDPGLGLRLIYFSYDVKMKEKGDIPEGYSVSREKKERFSLILESASTNQTSMYLCASSWDSYEQYFGPGTRLTVT.

This clone was recorded many times. The V and J genes are TRBV4-1 and TRBJ1-4; D may be TRBD1 (5 bases). V dropped 1 base and J dropped 8 bases, with 20 bases sitting between them. Germline values: CDR1 MGHRA, CDR2 YSYEKL. The CDR3 sequence is 17 residues long. The CDR3 region is CASSQGGGRGTREKLFF. CDR3 DNA: TGCGCCAGCAGCCAAGGAGGAGGGCGGGGGACTAGGGAAAAACTGTTTTTT.

This clone was seen only a few times. The chain joins TRBV19 to TRBJ1-1, with D possibly being TRBD1 (5 bases). The CDR3 contains 14 residues. CDR1 is LNHDA, CDR2 SQIVND, per germline (reference sequence). V was shortened by 7 bases and J by 0 bases, with 12 bases between the two germline ends. CDR3 sequence reads: CASTQTALNTEAFF. DNA for the CDR3: TGTGCCAGTACCCAGACAGCTCTGAACACTGAAGCTTTCTTT.

The gene calls are TRBV3-1 (or the pseudogene TRBV3-2) and TRBJ2-7, with 8 bases lining up with TRBD1. With 5 bases clipped from V and 3 bases from J, the junction kept 12 bases outside the gene matches. This CDR3 is 16 amino acids long. Germline V gene sequence: CDR1 LGHDT, CDR2 YNNKEL (reference sequence). The CDR3 spells CASSSRPDRESYEQYF. The DNA of the CDR3 is TGTGCCAGCAGCTCAAGACCGGACAGGGAAAGCTACGAGCAGTACTTC.

This chain links TRBV6-2 or TRBV6-3 with TRBJ1-6; D remains unclear. This CDR3 is 15 amino acids long. CDR1 is MNHEY and CDR2 is SVGEGT in the germline V gene. Between the trimmed V and J ends, which lost 0 bases and 8 bases, there was a span of 11 bases. DNA for the CDR3: TGTGCCAGCAGTTACTCGATTGAGTCCGATTCACCCCTCCACTTT. It codes for CASSYSIESDSPLHF.

The chain is built from TRBV11-2 and TRBJ2-1; TRBD1 aligns across 7 bases. Germline V gives CDR1 SGHAT, CDR2 FQNNGV. The CDR3 loop spans 16 amino acids. The V and J ends lost 5 bases and 0 bases, in that order; junction bases with no gene match: 7. The DNA for the CDR3 is TGTGCCAGCAGCCCCTCACAGGGGAGCTCCTACAATGAGCAGTTCTTC. Its translation: CASSPSQGSSYNEQFF.

The CDR3 DNA sequence: TGTGCCAGCAACCCAAGGAGCTCCTACGAGCAGTACTTC. This encodes CASNPRSSYEQYF. The V call is TRBV7-8, the J call TRBJ2-7; D gene uncertain. With 7 bases removed from V and 0 bases from J, the gap between germline ends came to 10 bases. Germline-derived CDR1 and CDR2 are SGHVS and FQNEAQ. The CDR3 length is 13 residues.

The chain has TRBV3-1 (or the pseudogene TRBV3-2) and TRBJ1-2; D might be TRBD1 (6 bases). The V gene lost 3 bases and the J gene lost 4 bases, with 12 bases spanning the gap. There are 14 residues in the CDR3. Germline V lookup: CDR1 LGHDT, CDR2 YNNKEL (reference sequence). Here the CDR3 DNA reads TGTGCCAGCAGCCACTCCGACAGGTTCTATGGCTACACCTTC. It encodes CASSHSDRFYGYTF.

V usage is TRBV13 and J usage is TRBJ2-7; 14 bases match TRBD2. The CDR3 has 16 amino acids. V gave up 4 bases and J gave up 5 bases; unmatched junction bases: 7. CDR1 is PRHDT, CDR2 FYEKMQ, per germline (reference sequence). CDR3 protein: CASSSGTSGRMDEQYF. The CDR3 DNA sequence: TGTGCCAGCAGCTCCGGGACTAGCGGGAGAATGGACGAGCAGTACTTC.

The chain couples TRBV5-6 to TRBJ2-6, with a tentative D call TRBD1 (6 bases). The V gene lost 0 bases and the J gene lost 2 bases, with 18 bases spanning the gap. The V gene's germline CDR1 is SGHDT and CDR2 YYEEEE. CDR3 length: 19 residues. For the CDR3, the DNA is TGTGCCAGCAGCTTGGGGGCGTTGTCACAGGGAACTGGGGCCAACGTCCTGACTTTC. Amino acid sequence: CASSLGALSQGTGANVLTF.

The CDR3 nucleotides are TGTGCCAGCAGTTTGATGGGGGGCACTGAAGCTTTCTTT. Translation: CASSLMGGTEAFF. This chain connects TRBV12-3 or TRBV12-4 to TRBJ1-1, with D perhaps matching TRBD1 (5 bases). Trimming took off 3 bases at V and 4 bases at J, with 9 bases between the two ends. The CDR3 extends over 13 amino acids.